The 20 T cell receptor beta chains reported below all come from one sample, sequenced in a study of PD-1 blockade in classical Hodgkin lymphoma. Each of the patients experienced relapse following autologous stem cell transplantation, and their brentuximab vedotin exposure differed. Sequencing was performed with immunoSEQ multiplex PCR; in TCRdb, only in-frame clones are kept and a portion is missing. Of 75,000 to 100,000 clones listed, approximately 80% are singletons. The material was peripheral blood mononuclear cells (PBMCs), obtained before the second cycle of nivolumab. The source is a human donor with classical Hodgkin lymphoma.

This clone was detected only a few times. The chain recombines TRBV11-3 with TRBJ2-2; 9 positions agree with TRBD2. The CDR3 loop spans 16 amino acids. V shed 5 bases and J 6 bases; nucleotides not matched to a gene: 10. Germline CDR1 is SGHNT and CDR2 is YENEEA. The CDR3 loop is CASSAHTLAGAGELFF. The CDR3 nucleotides read TGTGCCAGCAGCGCACATACCTTAGCGGGAGCCGGGGAGCTGTTTTTT.

This clone was observed a handful of times. The chain carries TRBV7-7 and TRBJ2-7; 16 bases match TRBD2. The V and J ends lost 5 bases and 2 bases, in that order; junction bases with no gene match: 6. Germline loops: CDR1 SSHAT, CDR2 FNYEAQ (reference sequence). This CDR3 region has 17 residues. The CDR3: CASSPGTSGRATYEQYF. CDR3 DNA sequence: TGTGCCAGCAGCCCCGGGACTAGCGGGAGGGCCACCTACGAGCAGTACTTC.

The CDR3 here is CASSAGLAGGRQETQYF. DNA for the CDR3: TGTGCCAGCAGCGCCGGACTAGCGGGAGGGAGACAAGAGACCCAGTACTTC. The chain couples TRBV7-2 to TRBJ2-5, with 15 bases aligning to TRBD2. The CDR3 extends over 17 amino acids. Germline V CDR1 and CDR2: SGHTA, FQGNSA. The V gene end was trimmed by 5 bases and the J gene end by 2 bases; junction bases not matched to a gene: 6.

The CDR3 loop reads CASSYAGSVRLYEQYF. The CDR3 DNA reads TGTGCCAGCAGCTACGCAGGTAGCGTTCGTCTGTACGAGCAGTACTTC. The rearrangement links TRBV7-2 to TRBJ2-7; TRBD2 might be the D (5 bases). The CDR3 loop spans 16 amino acids. The germline V gene encodes CDR1 SGHTA and CDR2 FQGNSA. V lost 4 bases to trimming and J lost 4 bases, with 20 bases between them.

The rearrangement joins TRBV4-3 to TRBJ2-7, with a possible D match to TRBD2 (6 bases). Trimming took off 2 bases at V and 5 bases at J, with 13 bases between the two ends. The CDR3 is 14 residues long. Germline V CDR1 and CDR2: LGHNA, YSLEER. CDR3 bases: TGCGCCAGCAGCCAAATGGCGGCTAGCGACGAGCAGTACTTC. It yields the protein CASSQMAASDEQYF.

This chain connects TRBV4-1 to TRBJ2-1, with TRBD1 matching over 7 bases. The V and J ends lost 4 bases and 10 bases, in that order; junction bases with no gene match: 16. Germline CDR1 and CDR2: MGHRA and YSYEKL. This CDR3 is built from 16 residues. The CDR3 spells CASSLNRDRGLGEQFF. CDR3 coding DNA: TGCGCCAGCAGCCTGAACCGGGACAGAGGGCTGGGCGAGCAGTTCTTC.

The rearrangement uses TRBV2 and TRBJ1-2; 7 bases are shared with TRBD1. The V gene end was trimmed by 11 bases and the J gene end by 7 bases; junction bases not matched to a gene: 10. This CDR3 is built from 12 residues. Germline CDR1 reads SNHLY; CDR2 reads FYNNEI. The DNA for the CDR3 is TGTGCCGGCCGACAGGGTGTCCCTGGCTACACCTTC. It codes for CAGRQGVPGYTF.

The V gene is TRBV19, the J gene TRBJ2-1; the D is unclear. The V and J ends lost 7 bases and 3 bases respectively, with 13 bases between them. The length of the CDR3 is 14 residues. Germline CDR1 reads LNHDA; CDR2 reads SQIVND (reference sequence). CDR3 coding DNA: TGTGCCAGTAATCGCGTTCCTCTCTACAATGAGCAGTTCTTC. Translating gives CASNRVPLYNEQFF.

The V gene is TRBV7-2, the J gene TRBJ1-2; TRBD1 aligns across 11 bases. The V and J ends lost 4 bases and 5 bases, in that order; junction bases with no gene match: 6. This CDR3 is built from 15 residues. Germline CDR1 and CDR2: SGHTA and FQGNSA. CDR3 sequence reads: CASSSDRGLLYGYTF. CDR3 nucleotides: TGTGCCAGCAGCTCGGACAGGGGGCTCCTTTATGGCTACACCTTC.

This clone was observed a single time. The chain recombines TRBV4-2 with TRBJ2-4, with D perhaps matching TRBD2 (6 bases). With 4 bases removed from V and 9 bases from J, the gap between germline ends came to 19 bases. The CDR3 sequence is 15 residues long. CDR1 and CDR2 (germline): LGHNA, YNFKEQ. CDR3 in DNA: TGTGCCAGCAGCCCGCAGGGCTGGGGGGAGACCATTCAGTACTTC. The encoded protein is CASSPQGWGETIQYF.

This rearrangement joins TRBV5-1 to TRBJ2-2, with TRBD2 identical over 15 bases. V shed 4 bases and J 0 bases; nucleotides not matched to a gene: 7. The CDR3 spans 19 residues. Germline V gene sequence: CDR1 SGHRS, CDR2 YFSETQ. Written as DNA, the CDR3 is TGCGCCAGCAGCCTCTGGACTAGCGGGAGGGCCTCGAACACCGGGGAGCTGTTTTTT. Amino acid sequence: CASSLWTSGRASNTGELFF.

About this clone: A junction end diverges from the germline sequence, so it may reflect a read error. Other DNA sequences within the sample encode an identical CDR3. This chain joins TRBV4-2 and TRBJ1-5; unclear D gene. In germline, CDR1 is LGHNA, CDR2 YNFKEQ. The CDR3 has 14 residues. The DNA for the CDR3 is TGTGCCAGCAGCCAAGGGGAGGGTAATCATCCCCAGCATTTT. It translates to CASSQGEGNHPQHF.

This chain connects TRBV6-5 to TRBJ2-5; possibly TRBD2 for D (5 bases). The CDR3 covers 13 residues. The germline gives CDR1 MNHEY, CDR2 SVGAGI. Trimming left V 2 bases short and J 3 bases short, with 7 bases between. The CDR3 loop reads CASSYILEETQYF. Written as DNA, the CDR3 is TGTGCCAGCAGTTACATACTAGAAGAGACCCAGTACTTC.

The chain combines TRBV7-2 with TRBJ2-3; a weak D match, TRBD1 (6 bases). Trimming removed 1 base at V and 8 bases at J, with 10 bases between. Per germline, CDR1 SGHTA and CDR2 FQGNSA. CDR3 size: 13 residues. CDR3 region: CASSLGLGGTQYF. For the CDR3, the DNA is TGTGCCAGCAGCTTAGGCCTAGGGGGTACGCAGTATTTT.

This chain uses TRBV10-3 with TRBJ1-5; D is unresolved. The ends were cut back, 3 bases at V and 0 bases at J, with 12 bases in the middle. Germline-derived CDR1 and CDR2 are ENHRY and SYGVKD. CDR3 size: 16 residues. CDR3 nucleotide sequence: TGTGCCATCAGTGACCCCGGGAAGGATAGCAATCAGCCCCAGCATTTT. It encodes CAISDPGKDSNQPQHF.

The rearrangement uses TRBV28 and TRBJ2-1, with unresolved D. The CDR3 is 12 residues long. Trimming removed 7 bases at V and 6 bases at J, with 10 bases between. CDR1 is MDHEN, CDR2 SYDVKM, per germline. The CDR3 region is CASNNIFNEQFF. CDR3 DNA: TGTGCCAGCAATAATATCTTCAATGAGCAGTTCTTC. Using reference TRBV28 and TRBJ2-1 for the parts outside the CDR3, the full variable domain is DVKVTQSSRYLVKRTGEKVFLECVQDMDHENMFWYRQDPGLGLRLIYFSYDVKMKEKGDIPEGYSVSREKKERFSLILESASTNQTSMYLCASNNIFNEQFFGPGTRLTVL.

This clone was detected only once. This rearrangement joins TRBV18 to TRBJ2-3; 9 bases are a match to TRBD2. There are 14 residues in the CDR3. Germline V lookup: CDR1 KGHSH, CDR2 LQKENI. V gave up 3 bases and J gave up 5 bases; unmatched junction bases: 3. The CDR3 nucleotides are TGTGCCAGCTCACCCGGGACTAGCCTAGATACGCAGTATTTT. This encodes CASSPGTSLDTQYF.

This clone has a single count. The chain couples TRBV9 to TRBJ1-5; 9 positions agree with TRBD1. Germline V CDR1 and CDR2: SGDLS, YYNGEE. The junction had 5 bases not matched to a gene; V was cut back by 3 bases and J by 7 bases. CDR3 length: 14 amino acids. CDR3 DNA sequence: TGTGCCAGCAGCGACCGGGACAGGGACCAGCCCCAGCATTTT. This sequence encodes CASSDRDRDQPQHF.

J is TRBJ1-2 and V is TRBV20-1; no reliable D call. Deletions cut 5 bases from V and 11 bases from J, with 15 bases between. The germline CDR1 and CDR2 sequences are DFQATT and SNEGSKA (reference sequence). The CDR3 spans 11 residues. The CDR3: CSARWTPQYTF. CDR3 sequence (DNA): TGCAGTGCTCGGTGGACTCCCCAGTACACCTTC.

The V and J genes are TRBV4-2 and TRBJ1-5, with a tentative D call TRBD1 (6 bases). This CDR3 contains 14 residues. Germline loops: CDR1 LGHNA, CDR2 YNFKEQ. The V end was cut by 4 bases, the J end by 0 bases, with 7 bases between. The CDR3 reads CASSRTDSNQPQHF. The DNA for the CDR3 is TGTGCCAGCAGCCGGACAGATAGCAATCAGCCCCAGCATTTT.